This paragraph reports one TCR beta chain. The sample is drawn from a study of OX40 agonist ivuxolimab in advanced cancers. The CDR3 sequence is 15 residues long. V was cut by 5 bases and J by 4 bases, with 20 bases left in between. The V gene's germline CDR1 is GTSNPN and CDR2 SVGIG (reference sequence). Profiling relied on immunoSEQ multiplex PCR, and the TCRdb table lists in-frame clones only, not all of them. This table has 15,000 to 20,000 clones, around 64% appearing once. The material was CD4+ or CD8+ T cells sorted from blood, obtained in a trial of the OX40 agonist ivuxolimab. The sequence derives from an adult with an advanced solid tumor such as melanoma, head and neck, liver or kidney cancer. The genes are TRBV30 and TRBJ1-2; tentative D call: TRBD1 (5 bases). CDR3 bases: TGTGCCTGGGTAGGGGAGGGAGGGTACACCTATGGCTACACCTTC. It yields the protein CAWVGEGGYTYGYTF.